A single TCR beta chain is shown here with its context. The sample is drawn from a study of blood T cell repertoires in COVID-19. TCRdb keeps only in-frame clones here, not all; method: immunoSEQ multiplex PCR. Among tens of thousands of clones listed, roughly 79% were seen once. Germline loops: CDR1 MDHEN, CDR2 SYDVKM. V was pared by 2 bases and J by 10 bases, with 15 bases between. This CDR3 contains 14 residues. The source is a human donor in a cohort sampled during active COVID-19. Sequencing was performed on peripheral blood. The genes are TRBV28 and TRBJ1-5; D is perhaps TRBD1 (6 bases). CDR3 region: CASSLGQGNRPQHF. The CDR3 nucleotides are TGTGCCAGCAGTTTAGGGCAGGGGAACCGACCCCAGCATTTT.